This TCR beta chain appears in the sequencing data of a study of blood T cell repertoires in COVID-19. As for the study in general: Donors in the United States, Italy and Spain gave samples during acute or convalescent COVID-19.

The ends were cut back, 5 bases at V and 8 bases at J, with 16 bases in the middle. CDR3 length: 14 amino acids. The germline CDR1 and CDR2 sequences are SGHTA and FQGNSA. In the original workflow: Cell counts per sample came from amplifying reference gene primers. The data were produced by immunoSEQ multiplex PCR, yet TCRdb's version contains in-frame clones alone and is incomplete. The V and J calls and clone size are taken from that table; D and trimming were inferred from the DNA. The profile shows about 150,000 clones, around four fifths of them singletons. This chain uses TRBV7-2 with TRBJ2-1; possibly TRBD1 for D (6 bases). This clonotype was obtained from a man aged 65 to 85 who had been exposed to COVID-19. Specimen: PBMCs or T cells enriched from blood (not recorded which). CDR3 DNA: TGTGCCAGCAGCCCCAGGGGTAGGGGTCATGAGCAGTTCTTC. Protein: CASSPRGRGHEQFF.